This TCR beta chain comes out of a study of beta chain features in type 1 diabetes. Study summary: Sorted cells examined across all samples numbered 107,917,701.

General observations from the study: When Type 1 diabetes patients were examined, their TCRB CDR3s proved moderately but significantly shorter in all four CD4+ subsets. Possibly, sequencing cDNA over-represented cells that had high TCR expression levels.

The authors obtained over 95% purity in all sorted populations. All of the isolated RNA was reverse transcribed, so expressed TCRB transcripts were sequenced. Naive, central memory and regulatory T cell samples came to a mean of approximately 4 million reads. Sequenced by immunoSEQ multiplex PCR; TCRdb stores in-frame clones only, minus some. The table shows over 650,000 clones, with roughly 13% occurring only once. Germline V CDR1 and CDR2: SGHTA, FQGNSA. The junction had 8 bases not matched to a gene; V was cut back by 5 bases and J by 8 bases. The CDR3 sequence is 14 residues long. Details on this clone: The antigen remains undetermined.

This TCR came from a man aged 18 to 29 with type 1 diabetes. The chain uses TRBV7-2 and TRBJ1-4; 7 bases align to TRBD1. The source material was naive CD4+ T cells from blood. CDR3 amino acids: CASSPPGQWEKLFF. CDR3 DNA: TGTGCCAGCAGCCCGCCGGGACAGTGGGAAAAACTGTTTTTT.